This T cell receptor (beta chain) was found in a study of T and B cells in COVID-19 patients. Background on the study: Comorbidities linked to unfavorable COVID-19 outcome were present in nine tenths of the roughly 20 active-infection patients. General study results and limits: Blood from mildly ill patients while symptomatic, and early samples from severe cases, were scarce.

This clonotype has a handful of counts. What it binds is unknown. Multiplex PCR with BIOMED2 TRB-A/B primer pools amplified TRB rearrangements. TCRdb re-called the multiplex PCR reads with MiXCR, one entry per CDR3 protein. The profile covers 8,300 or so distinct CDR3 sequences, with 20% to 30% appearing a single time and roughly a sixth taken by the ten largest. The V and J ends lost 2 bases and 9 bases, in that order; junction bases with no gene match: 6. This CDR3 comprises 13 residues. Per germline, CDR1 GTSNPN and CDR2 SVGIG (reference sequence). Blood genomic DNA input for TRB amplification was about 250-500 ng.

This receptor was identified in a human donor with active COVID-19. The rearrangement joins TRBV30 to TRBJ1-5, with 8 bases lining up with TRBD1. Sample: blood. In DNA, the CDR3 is TGTGCCTGGAGTAAGACAGGGGTCCCGCCCCAGCATTTT. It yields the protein CAWSKTGVPPQHF.